This TCR beta chain was captured in a study of vaccination and CD4 T cells after COVID-19. Study results and caveats: Spike mono-reactivity was found in 304 of the 307 vaccine-specific clones identified in convalescent patients. Median numbers of SARS-CoV-2-reactive clonotypes increased from approximately 23 to 38 (not a significant change).

There are a few counts of this clonotype. Its target is unknown. The germline V gene has CDR1 SSHAT and CDR2 FNYEAQ (reference sequence). V shed 5 bases and J 4 bases; nucleotides not matched to a gene: 3. The CDR3 runs 14 residues. Sequenced with the Oncomine TCR Beta short-read assay was DNA taken from cultured CD4+ T cells. The authors extracted genomic DNA from cultured CD4+ T cells. TCRdb redid the calling of the PCR reads with MiXCR, one entry per CDR3 protein. This table has 15,000 to 20,000 distinct CDR3 sequences, about 50% appearing once. Noted treatment: approximately 11-day PBMC culture with coronavirus spike peptide pools or control peptides (ViraFEST assay). ViraFEST sequenced TCRs after peptide-pool expansion of antigen-specific T cells.

What was sequenced was CD4+ T cells from blood, cultured in vitro. The V gene is TRBV7-7, the J gene TRBJ2-3; 10 nucleotides agree with TRBD2. This receptor was taken from a human donor who had recovered from COVID-19. DNA for the CDR3: TGTGCCAGCAGCCCCGGGACTAGCGCAGATACGCAGTATTTT. This translates into CASSPGTSADTQYF.